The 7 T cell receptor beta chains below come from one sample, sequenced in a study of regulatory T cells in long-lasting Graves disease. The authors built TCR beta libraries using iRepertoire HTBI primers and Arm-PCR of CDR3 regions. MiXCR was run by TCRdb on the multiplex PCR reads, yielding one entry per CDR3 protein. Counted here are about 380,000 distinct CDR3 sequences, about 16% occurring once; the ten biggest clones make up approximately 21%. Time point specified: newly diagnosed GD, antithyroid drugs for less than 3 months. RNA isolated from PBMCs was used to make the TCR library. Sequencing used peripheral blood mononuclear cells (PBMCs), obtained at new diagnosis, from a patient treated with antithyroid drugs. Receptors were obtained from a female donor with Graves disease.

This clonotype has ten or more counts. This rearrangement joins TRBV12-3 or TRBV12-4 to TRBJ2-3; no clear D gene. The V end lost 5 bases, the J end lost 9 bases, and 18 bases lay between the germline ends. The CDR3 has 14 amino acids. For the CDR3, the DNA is TGTGCCAGCAGTATCCTAGAACAGAGAAACACGCAGTATTTT. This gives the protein CASSILEQRNTQYF.

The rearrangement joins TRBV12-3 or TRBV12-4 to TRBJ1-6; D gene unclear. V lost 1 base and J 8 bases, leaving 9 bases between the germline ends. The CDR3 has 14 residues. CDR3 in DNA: TGTGCCAGCAGTTTAGGGGCCCCCTATTCACCCCTCCACTTT. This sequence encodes CASSLGAPYSPLHF.

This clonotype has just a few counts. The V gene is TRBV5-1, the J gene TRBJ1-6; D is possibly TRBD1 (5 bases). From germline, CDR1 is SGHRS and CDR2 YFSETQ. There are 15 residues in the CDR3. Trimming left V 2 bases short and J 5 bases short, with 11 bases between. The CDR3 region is CASSFWTYHNSPLHF. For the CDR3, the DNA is TGCGCCAGCAGCTTCTGGACATACCATAATTCACCCCTCCACTTT.

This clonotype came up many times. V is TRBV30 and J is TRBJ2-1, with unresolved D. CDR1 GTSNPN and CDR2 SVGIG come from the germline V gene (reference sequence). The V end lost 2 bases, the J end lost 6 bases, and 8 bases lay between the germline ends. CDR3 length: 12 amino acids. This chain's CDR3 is CAWSLSLNEQFF. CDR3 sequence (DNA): TGTGCCTGGAGTCTCTCTCTCAATGAGCAGTTCTTC.

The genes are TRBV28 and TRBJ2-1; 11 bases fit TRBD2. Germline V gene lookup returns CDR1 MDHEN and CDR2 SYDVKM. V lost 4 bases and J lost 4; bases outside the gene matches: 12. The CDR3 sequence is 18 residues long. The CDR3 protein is CASSSLGSGRGRYNEQFF. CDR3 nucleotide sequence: TGTGCCAGCAGTTCCCTCGGTAGCGGGAGGGGGAGATACAATGAGCAGTTCTTC.

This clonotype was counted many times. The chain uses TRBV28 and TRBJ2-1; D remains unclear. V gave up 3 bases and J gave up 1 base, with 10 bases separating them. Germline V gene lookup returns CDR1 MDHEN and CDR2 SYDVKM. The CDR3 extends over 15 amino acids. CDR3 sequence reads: CASSLFRRSYNEQFF. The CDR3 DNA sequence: TGTGCCAGCAGTTTGTTCAGAAGGTCCTACAATGAGCAGTTCTTC.

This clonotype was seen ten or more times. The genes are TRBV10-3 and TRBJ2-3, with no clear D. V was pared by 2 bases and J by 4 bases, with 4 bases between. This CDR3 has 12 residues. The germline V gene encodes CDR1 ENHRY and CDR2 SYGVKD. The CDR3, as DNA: TGTGCCATCAGTGAGCGGGCAGATACGCAGTATTTT. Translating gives CAISERADTQYF.